Listed here are 10 T cell receptor beta chains from one sample, sequenced in a study of radiotherapy plus CTLA-4 blockade in lung cancer. Assay used: immunoSEQ multiplex PCR; TCRdb lists only in-frame clones, some missing. The data show about 31,000 clones, approximately 82% seen once. Sequencing was performed on peripheral blood, taken from a patient treated with radiotherapy plus ipilimumab. The receptors shown here come from a human donor with non-small cell lung cancer who had stable disease on radiotherapy plus ipilimumab.

In this sample, this clone turned up a few times. The rearrangement joins TRBV28 to TRBJ1-3; tentatively, D is TRBD1 (5 bases). The CDR3 totals 12 residues. The germline V and J ends were trimmed by 7 bases and 8 bases, with 12 bases remaining between them. Germline lookup yields CDR1 MDHEN and CDR2 SYDVKM. The CDR3 protein is CASIILGDTIYF. The DNA for the CDR3 is TGTGCCAGCATTATTTTGGGGGACACCATATATTTT.

The V gene is TRBV29-1, the J gene TRBJ2-7; TRBD2 matches 8 bases. The CDR3 runs to 12 residues. From germline, CDR1 is SQVTM and CDR2 ANQGSEA. With V trimmed by 6 bases and J by 2 bases, 3 bases remained unmatched. CDR3 loop: CSVREGPYEQYF. CDR3 DNA: TGCAGCGTCCGGGAGGGTCCCTACGAGCAGTACTTC.

The rearrangement uses TRBV5-4 and TRBJ2-1, with D uncertain. Germline assignment: CDR1 SGHNT and CDR2 YYREEE (reference sequence). The V end was cut by 1 base, the J end by 7 bases, with 6 bases between. The CDR3 has 12 residues. CDR3 nucleotide sequence: TGTGCCAGCAGCTTGCCCCGGAATGAGCAGTTCTTC. Translated, it gives CASSLPRNEQFF.

This clone was recorded once. The chain combines TRBV10-3 with TRBJ2-1; perhaps TRBD1 as D (6 bases). The ends were cut back, 5 bases at V and 4 bases at J, with 27 bases in the middle. The germline CDR1 and CDR2 sequences are ENHRY and SYGVKD. The CDR3 runs to 19 residues. CDR3 region: CAISIYREINPFGYNEQFF. CDR3 DNA sequence: TGTGCCATCAGTATCTACAGGGAGATTAACCCCTTTGGTTACAATGAGCAGTTCTTC.

The chain carries TRBV19 and TRBJ1-6; TRBD1 matches 8 bases. The CDR3 is made up of 14 amino acids. Germline-derived CDR1 and CDR2 are LNHDA and SQIVND (reference sequence). CDR3 protein: CATKGQAYNSPLHF. The CDR3 DNA reads TGTGCGACGAAGGGACAGGCATATAATTCACCCCTCCACTTT.

The rearrangement joins TRBV15 to TRBJ1-3; 7 bases are shared with TRBD1. V gave up 4 bases and J gave up 6 bases; unmatched junction bases: 6. The germline V gene encodes CDR1 LNHNV and CDR2 YYDKDF (reference sequence). The CDR3 covers 14 residues. CDR3 nucleotide sequence: TGTGCCACCAGCACAGGGGGTAGCGTAAACACCATATATTTT. Its translation is CATSTGGSVNTIYF. The full variable domain, rest sourced from reference TRBV15 and TRBJ1-3, is DAMVIQNPRYQVTQFGKPVTLSCSQTLNHNVMYWYQQKSSQAPKLLFHYYDKDFNNEADTPDNFQSRRPNTSFCFLDIRSPGLGDTAMYLCATSTGGSVNTIYFGEGSWLTVV.

This chain uses TRBV12-5 with TRBJ2-2; no clear D gene. Germline V gene data show CDR1 as LGHNT and CDR2 as FRNRAP. Trimming shortened V by 0 bases and J by 4 bases, and 15 bases separated the two germline ends. This CDR3 has 17 residues. This CDR3 reads CASGLVQLQHVTGELFF. DNA for the CDR3: TGTGCTAGTGGTTTGGTACAATTACAGCACGTCACCGGGGAGCTGTTTTTT.

This clone was recorded a few times. J is TRBJ2-3 and V is TRBV7-3, with TRBD2 as a possible D gene (6 bases). Looked up from germline, CDR1 is SGHTA and CDR2 is FQGTGA. This CDR3 has 14 residues. Trimming took 4 bases from V and 4 from J, leaving 12 bases between them. The CDR3 spells CASSSTGVADTQYF. The CDR3 region has the DNA TGTGCCAGCAGCTCCACGGGAGTGGCAGATACGCAGTATTTT. Looking up the rest from reference TRBV7-3 and TRBJ2-3 gives the full variable domain: GAGVSQTPSNKVTEKGKYVELRCDPISGHTALYWYRQSLGQGPEFLIYFQGTGAADDSGLPNDRFFAVRPEGSVSTLKIQRTERGDSAVYLCASSSTGVADTQYFGPGTRLTVL.

There are a few counts of this clone. CDR3 sequence reads: CASSLTDSAKNIQYF. The CDR3 DNA is TGTGCCAGCAGCCTTACAGACAGCGCCAAAAACATTCAGTACTTC. The chain joins TRBV9 to TRBJ2-4; D is perhaps TRBD1 (5 bases). The CDR3 is made up of 15 amino acids. Trimming stripped 4 bases from V and 1 base from J, with 12 bases between. Germline CDR1 and CDR2: SGDLS and YYNGEE.

V usage is TRBV27 and J usage is TRBJ2-2, with 10 bases matching TRBD2. Trimming removed 1 base from V and 5 bases from J; junction bases left unmatched: 4. The germline CDR1 and CDR2 sequences are MNHEY and SMNVEV (reference sequence). This CDR3 contains 16 residues. CDR3 bases: TGTGCCAGCAGTTTATTACCAGCGGGGGGGACCGGGGAGCTGTTTTTT. It translates to CASSLLPAGGTGELFF.